Listed below are T cell receptor beta chains from one sample, sequenced in a study of blood T cell repertoires in COVID-19. Profiled with immunoSEQ multiplex PCR; TCRdb holds only in-frame clones, not every one. This table has over 100,000 clones, 84% appearing once. Sequenced sample: peripheral blood. The receptors originated from an elderly woman with active or convalescent COVID-19. Both conserved end residues are part of each CDR3. The order of the fields is J gene, V gene, D gene, clone size, CDR3 DNA, CDR3 protein. D genes are given only for firm matches. Where a row states a size, it is once, few, many or the class of an expanded clone; other rows omit it.

J: TRBJ1-4
V: TRBV21-1
D: NA
size: NA
DNA: TGTGCCAGCAGCAAATGGGGCCCGGTACGGGTACTGTTTTTT
CDR3: CASSKWGPVRVLFF

J: TRBJ1-1
V: TRBV6-5
D: NA
size: NA
DNA: TGTGCCAGCAGTTACTCGACCAGGGGGAACACTGAAGCTTTCTTT
CDR3: CASSYSTRGNTEAFF

J: TRBJ1-4
V: TRBV19
D: NA
size: NA
DNA: TGTGCCAGTACCCGGACAGTCAATGAAAAACTGTTTTTT
CDR3: CASTRTVNEKLFF

J: TRBJ2-3
V: TRBV6-5
D: TRBD1
size: NA
DNA: TGTGCCAGCAGCACCGGGACAGGGTACACGCAGTATTTT
CDR3: CASSTGTGYTQYF

J: TRBJ2-5
V: TRBV3-1/TRBV3-2
D: TRBD2
size: few
DNA: TGTGCCAGCAGCCAAGGACTAGCGGGAGAAGAGACCCAGTACTTC
CDR3: CASSQGLAGEETQYF

J: TRBJ2-7
V: TRBV6-5
D: TRBD1
size: few
DNA: TGTGCCAGCAGTTACTCGTACCGGACAGGGAGGTACGAGCAGTACTTC
CDR3: CASSYSYRTGRYEQYF

J: TRBJ2-4
V: TRBV21-1
D: NA
size: few
DNA: TGTGCCAGCGACGTAATGGGAGCTCGAGGAGCCAAAAACATTCAGTACTTC
CDR3: CASDVMGARGAKNIQYF

J: TRBJ1-2
V: TRBV14
D: NA
size: few
DNA: TGTGCCAGCAGCCAAGCCCAGGGGTCTAACTATGGCTACACCTTC
CDR3: CASSQAQGSNYGYTF

J: TRBJ2-5
V: TRBV6-4
D: NA
size: once
DNA: TGTGCCAGCAGTGACTTGAGGGCTGAAGAGACCCAGTACTTC
CDR3: CASSDLRAEETQYF

J: TRBJ2-7
V: TRBV6-5
D: NA
size: NA
DNA: TGTGCCAGCAGTTACTCGCCCTGGACAGACTACGAGCAGTACTTC
CDR3: CASSYSPWTDYEQYF